The next 13 T cell receptor beta chains were all read from a single sample in a study of blood T cell repertoires in COVID-19 (dated by TCRdb to the early 2020s). The method behind the library was the immunoSEQ multiplex PCR assay. The table was pulled from immuneACCESS by TCRdb, which kept in-frame rearrangements only. Such tables lose some clones; where checked, under half of the loss comes from unresolved V genes, and the rest has no known cause. In all, the sample holds about 260,000 clones, and 70% to 90% of those were seen once. The top ten constitute 2% to 2.5% of the sample. The sample taken for sequencing was peripheral blood. Receptors were obtained from a woman aged 45-59 years with acute or convalescent COVID-19.

The CDR3 reads CSVGPQNRVEAFF. The CDR3 coding sequence is TGCAGCGTTGGCCCCCAAAACAGGGTTGAAGCTTTCTTT. The chain carries TRBV29-1 and TRBJ1-1, with D possibly matching TRBD1 (6 bases). CDR3 length equals 13 residues. Germline CDR1 and CDR2: SQVTM and ANQGSEA. The germline V and J ends were trimmed by 4 bases and 7 bases, with 16 bases remaining between them.

The V call is TRBV3-1 (or the pseudogene TRBV3-2), the J call TRBJ2-7, with D possibly TRBD2 on 6 matching bases. Germline V lookup: CDR1 LGHDT, CDR2 YNNKEL (reference sequence). The CDR3 runs to 18 residues. Deletions cut 1 base from V and 5 bases from J, with 24 bases between. CDR3 coding DNA: TGTGCCAGCAGCCAAGTGACAAGTCTTAGCGGAACCCCCCACGAGCAGTACTTC. It yields the protein CASSQVTSLSGTPHEQYF.

This rearrangement joins TRBV28 to TRBJ2-1; 8 nucleotides line up with TRBD2. CDR1 is MDHEN and CDR2 is SYDVKM in the germline V gene. The CDR3 length is 16 residues. The junction had 9 bases not matched to a gene; V was cut back by 6 bases and J by 2 bases. This chain's CDR3 is CASSTPGGRTYNEQFF. CDR3 bases: TGTGCCAGCAGCACTCCTGGCGGGAGGACCTACAATGAGCAGTTCTTC.

The chain carries TRBV10-2 and TRBJ2-7; 7 nucleotides align to TRBD2. V gave up 4 bases and J gave up 0 bases; unmatched junction bases: 0. This CDR3 has 13 amino acids. Germline V gene sequence: CDR1 WSHSY, CDR2 SAAADI. The CDR3 reads CASSGTSSYEQYF. The CDR3 DNA follows: TGCGCCAGCAGTGGGACTAGCTCCTACGAGCAGTACTTC.

The V and J genes are TRBV10-3 and TRBJ1-2; D possibly corresponds to TRBD1 (6 bases). Trimming took off 9 bases at V and 4 bases at J, with 21 bases between the two ends. Germline CDR1 and CDR2: ENHRY and SYGVKD. This CDR3 spans 15 amino acids. The CDR3 DNA reads as TGTGCCATTACATTAGGACTTGGACAGATCTATGGCTACACCTTC. Encoded protein: CAITLGLGQIYGYTF.

The V gene is TRBV21-1, the J gene TRBJ2-2; the table's D gene call, TRBD2, was not cross checked with the DNA. TRBV21-1 is labeled a pseudogene. The CDR3 sequence is 18 residues long. The CDR3 loop is CASSNGDTPRGSAGELFF. For the CDR3, the DNA is TGTGCCAGCAGCAATGGAGATACCCCCCGGGGATCCGCCGGGGAGCTGTTTTTT.

The chain links TRBV4-3 to TRBJ1-2; unclear D gene. The germline V gene encodes CDR1 LGHNA and CDR2 YSLEER. Trimming took off 1 base at V and 2 bases at J, with 14 bases between the two ends. The CDR3 sequence is 16 residues long. The CDR3 nucleotides are TGCGCCAGCAGCCAAGGTAGCGGGAGTTCGAACTATGGCTACACCTTC. Encoded protein: CASSQGSGSSNYGYTF.

This chain uses TRBV9 with TRBJ2-1; 11 bases line up with TRBD1. CDR1 is SGDLS, CDR2 YYNGEE, per germline. Losses at the gene ends were 2 bases for V and 10 bases for J; bases not matched to a gene: 14. This CDR3 region has 17 residues. The CDR3 region is CASSVEPRGQGGGEQFF. The CDR3 region has the DNA TGTGCCAGCAGCGTTGAGCCTCGGGGACAGGGGGGAGGAGAGCAGTTCTTC.

Only one count was recorded for this clone. The CDR3 bases are TGTGCCAGCAGCGATACGGGACTAGCAATCGAGCAGTACTTC. This sequence encodes CASSDTGLAIEQYF. The chain employs TRBV9 and TRBJ2-7; 9 positions agree with TRBD2. V trimming: 3 bases; J trimming: 6 bases; junction bases outside the gene matches: 7. The germline gives CDR1 SGDLS, CDR2 YYNGEE. The CDR3 extends over 14 amino acids.

The chain carries TRBV6-5 and TRBJ2-1, with 8 nucleotides matching TRBD1. The CDR3 spans 11 residues. V shed 6 bases, J shed 15 bases, and the junction held 7 bases outside the gene matches. Germline V CDR1 and CDR2: MNHEY, SVGAGI. The CDR3, as DNA: TGTGCCAGCAGAGGGGGGACAGGATGGTTCTTC. Translating gives CASRGGTGWFF.

The sample holds one count of this clone. The V call is TRBV27, the J call TRBJ2-2; 8 bases are shared with TRBD1. The length of the CDR3 is 14 residues. CDR1 and CDR2 (germline): MNHEY, SMNVEV (reference sequence). V shed 9 bases, J shed 6 bases, and the junction held 9 bases outside the gene matches. The CDR3 is CARPGQVFSGELFF. Written as DNA, the CDR3 is TGTGCCAGACCGGGACAGGTCTTTTCCGGGGAGCTGTTTTTT.

This rearrangement joins TRBV7-9 to TRBJ2-1; D is possibly TRBD2 (6 bases). Germline-derived CDR1 and CDR2 are SEHNR and FQNEAQ (reference sequence). The CDR3 sequence is 15 residues long. V lost 5 bases and J lost 5, with 16 bases in between. The CDR3 sequence is CASSKLIGSNNEQFF. The CDR3 coding sequence is TGTGCCAGCAGCAAACTGATCGGGAGTAACAATGAGCAGTTCTTC.

The CDR3 region is CASSILAGVKETQYF. DNA of the CDR3: TGTGCCAGTAGTATCTTAGCGGGAGTAAAAGAGACCCAGTACTTC. The rearrangement links TRBV19 to TRBJ2-5; TRBD2 agrees at 9 bases. CDR1 LNHDA and CDR2 SQIVND come from the germline V gene (reference sequence). The CDR3 sequence is 15 residues long. J gave up 3 bases and V 3 bases, and 5 bases lay outside the gene matches.